This TCR beta chain appears in the sequencing data of a study of shared clonotypes between healthy human individuals. General study points: The study generally estimated greater richness for naive than memory subsets. An effect of sequencing depth on clonotype sharing among donors was expected. Rarefaction revealed incomplete sorted-subset sequencing despite large depth.

Assay: immunoSEQ multiplex PCR; the TCRdb copy retains only in-frame clones and omits some. Here the sample spans fewer than 3 million clones, roughly 92% being singletons. The healthy adult donors were HIV-negative and reported no recent acute infections or vaccinations. V gave up 0 bases and J gave up 4 bases, with 16 bases separating them. This CDR3 has 16 residues. Per germline, CDR1 GTSNPN and CDR2 SVGIG (reference sequence). About this clone itself: The antigen remains undetermined.

This receptor was identified in a man in his late teens or twenties in good health. Some clones in this sample may be carry-over from other donors' samples. The chain is built from TRBV30 and TRBJ1-3, with D tentatively TRBD1 (6 bases). The sample consisted of naive CD4+ T cells from PBMCs. Specified subset: CD45RA+ positively selected. CDR3 coding DNA: TGTGCCTGGAGTGTACTTGGGGGGGCGGCGGGAAACACCATATATTTT. Translating gives CAWSVLGGAAGNTIYF.